This T cell receptor (beta chain) was captured by sequencing in a study of blood T cell repertoires in COVID-19. Study-level information: Italy, Spain and the United States were the sources of the convalescent and acute COVID-19 samples.

CDR3 size: 14 residues. V was shortened by 6 bases and J by 1 base, with 10 bases between the two germline ends. The germline gives CDR1 SGHRS, CDR2 YFSETQ. Clones were read by immunoSEQ multiplex PCR, and TCRdb kept only the in-frame ones, dropping some. The sample yields 100,000 to 120,000 clones, 85% seen once. The receptor's source is a man in his fifties with acute or convalescent COVID-19. This chain uses TRBV5-1 with TRBJ2-2; TRBD1 might be the D (6 bases). Sequences were obtained from peripheral blood. CDR3 bases: TGCGCCAGCAAGACAGGAGGGAACACCGGGGAGCTGTTTTTT. This encodes CASKTGGNTGELFF.